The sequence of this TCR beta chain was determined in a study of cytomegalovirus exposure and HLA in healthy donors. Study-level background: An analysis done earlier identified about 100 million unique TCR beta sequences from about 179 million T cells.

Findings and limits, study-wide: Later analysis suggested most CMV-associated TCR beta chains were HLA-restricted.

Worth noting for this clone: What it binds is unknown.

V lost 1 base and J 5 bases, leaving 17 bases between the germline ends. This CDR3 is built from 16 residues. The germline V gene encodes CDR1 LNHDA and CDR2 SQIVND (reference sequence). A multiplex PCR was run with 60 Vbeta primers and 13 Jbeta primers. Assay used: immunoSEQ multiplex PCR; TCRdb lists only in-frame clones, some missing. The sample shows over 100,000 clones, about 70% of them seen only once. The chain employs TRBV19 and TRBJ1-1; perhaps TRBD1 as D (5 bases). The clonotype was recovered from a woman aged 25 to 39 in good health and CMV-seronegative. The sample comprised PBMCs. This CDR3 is CASSIAGGAIGTEAFF. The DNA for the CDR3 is TGTGCCAGTAGTATAGCAGGAGGGGCGATCGGGACTGAAGCTTTCTTT.